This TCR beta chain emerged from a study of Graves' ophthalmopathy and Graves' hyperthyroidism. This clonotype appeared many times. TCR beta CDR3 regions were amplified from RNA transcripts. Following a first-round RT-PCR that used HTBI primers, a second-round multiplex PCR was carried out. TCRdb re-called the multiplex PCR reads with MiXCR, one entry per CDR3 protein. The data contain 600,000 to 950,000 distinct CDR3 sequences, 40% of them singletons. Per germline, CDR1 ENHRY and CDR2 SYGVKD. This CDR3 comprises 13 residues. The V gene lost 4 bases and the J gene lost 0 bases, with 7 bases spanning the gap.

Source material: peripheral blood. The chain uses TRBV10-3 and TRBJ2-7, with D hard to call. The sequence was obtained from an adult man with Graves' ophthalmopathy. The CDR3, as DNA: TGTGCCATCAGTGGCACCGACTCCTACGAGCAGTACTTC. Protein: CAISGTDSYEQYF.